Listed below are T cell receptor beta chains from one sample, sequenced in a study of immune cell composition in non-small cell lung cancer. TCRdb keeps only in-frame clones here, not all; method: immunoSEQ multiplex PCR. The sample has fewer than 15,000 clones; 55% to 70% are singletons. The sample comprised lung tumor tissue. These receptors came from a human donor with non-small cell lung cancer. Both conserved end residues are part of each CDR3. A D gene is named only where the DNA matches it firmly. Some rows mark clone size as missing; the rest say once, few, many or name a class of expanded clone.

TRBJ2-7,.,TRBV6-6,.,TGTGCCAGCAGTTATATGGCAGGGTACTCCCACGAGCAGTACTTC,CASSYMAGYSHEQYF
TRBJ2-2,.,TRBV15,TRBD1,TGTGCCACCAGCATGGACAGGGCGAACACCGGGGAGCTGTTTTTT,CATSMDRANTGELFF
TRBJ2-2,.,TRBV4-1,.,TGCGCCAGCAGCCAAGGAGCCGACTTAAACACCGGGGAGCTGTTTTTT,CASSQGADLNTGELFF
TRBJ1-5,.,TRBV18,TRBD1,TGTGCCAGCTCACCAGTTGCGGGACAGGGGGCTCGGCCCCAGCATTTT,CASSPVAGQGARPQHF
TRBJ1-5,.,TRBV4-2,TRBD1,TGTGCCAGCAGCCAAGATCAGGGACAGGGCAATCACAATCAGCCCCAGCATTTT,CASSQDQGQGNHNQPQHF
TRBJ2-5,.,TRBV9,TRBD2,TGTGCCAGCAGCGTATTTGGACTAGCGGGGGACGAAGAGACCCAGTACTTC,CASSVFGLAGDEETQYF
TRBJ2-1,.,TRBV7-9,TRBD2,TGTGCCAGCAGCTTAGGACCAGCGGGGGCCTCTATGCATGAGCAGTTCTTC,CASSLGPAGASMHEQFF
TRBJ1-4,.,TRBV18,TRBD1,TGTGCCAGCTCACCTTCTAGGACAGGCGAAAAACTGTTTTTT,CASSPSRTGEKLFF
TRBJ2-3,once,TRBV5-1,TRBD2,TGCGCCAGCAGCACCGGACTAGCGGGGGGCTCCACAGATACGCAGTATTTT,CASSTGLAGGSTDTQYF
TRBJ2-5,.,TRBV5-1,TRBD2,TGCGCCAGCAGCGGGACTAGCGGGGGGGCCCTTGAGACCCAGTACTTC,CASSGTSGGALETQYF
TRBJ2-2,.,TRBV7-3,.,TGTGCCAGCAGCCAAGGACAGAGAAACACCGGGGAGCTGTTTTTT,CASSQGQRNTGELFF
TRBJ2-2,few,TRBV5-5,.,TGTGCCAGCAGCTTGGGGGGGCTTGGCGGGGAGCTGTTTTTT,CASSLGGLGGELFF
TRBJ1-3,.,TRBV11-3,.,TGTGCCAGCAGCTTAGGATCCGACACCGCAACTGGAAACACCATATATTTT,CASSLGSDTATGNTIYF
TRBJ1-1,few,TRBV10-3,.,TGTGCCATCAGTGACTACGACAGTCTGTCAGCTTTCTTT,CAISDYDSLSAFF
TRBJ1-3,.,TRBV9,.,TGTGCCAGCAGCGTAGGAACACCTGGAAACACCATATATTTT,CASSVGTPGNTIYF
TRBJ2-7,.,TRBV7-2,.,TGTGCCAGCAGCAGCTCCCCGTGGGGGGACTCGCAGTACTTC,CASSSSPWGDSQYF
TRBJ1-1,.,TRBV9,.,TGTGCCAGCGCGCCTCTCCAGCGGAACACTGAAGCTTTCTTT,CASAPLQRNTEAFF
TRBJ2-7,.,TRBV4-1,TRBD2,TGCGCCAGCAGCCAAGATTGGGCTAGCGGGGGGCCGGGCGAGCAGTACTTC,CASSQDWASGGPGEQYF
TRBJ1-4,.,TRBV15,.,TGTGCCGCAAGCAGCTCGACCCAGGGGAGAGGAAAACTGTTTTTT,CAASSSTQGRGKLFF
TRBJ1-5,few,TRBV7-9,.,TGTGCCAGCAGCCGATACCGGGATTCGGATCAGCCCCAGCATTTT,CASSRYRDSDQPQHF
TRBJ1-4,.,TRBV7-2,TRBD1,TGTGCCAGCAGCTTAAGCCAGGGGGCGTTCGGGGAAAAACTGTTTTTT,CASSLSQGAFGEKLFF
TRBJ2-7,.,TRBV4-2,TRBD2,TGTGCCAGCAGCCAAGACAGCGGGGGTGTGCAGTACTTC,CASSQDSGGVQYF
TRBJ2-1,few,TRBV27,TRBD2,TGTGCCAGCGGACCAGCGGGGGGTACCCCAAATGAGCAGTTCTTC,CASGPAGGTPNEQFF
TRBJ2-7,once,TRBV7-9,.,TGTGCCAGCAGCTTAGGGCAGGGGTCCTCCTACGAGCAGTACTTC,CASSLGQGSSYEQYF
TRBJ1-5,.,TRBV6-5,.,TGTGCCAGCAGACCCACAGGTCGCAATCAGCCCCAGCATTTT,CASRPTGRNQPQHF
TRBJ2-7,.,TRBV5-6,.,TGTGCCAGCAGCGTCTTGGGGAGTGGCTACGAGCAGTACTTC,CASSVLGSGYEQYF
TRBJ2-5,few,TRBV4-2,TRBD2,TGTGCCAGCAGCCAAGATGGGCGGGGGGAGACCCAGTACTTC,CASSQDGRGETQYF
TRBJ2-3,.,TRBV5-6,TRBD2,TGTGCCAGCAGCGCAGGGACTAGCGGGGGGGCCGGGGCAGATACGCAGTATTTT,CASSAGTSGGAGADTQYF
TRBJ2-1,.,TRBV2,.,TGTGCCAGCAGTGAAGACAGCAATGAGCAGTTCTTC,CASSEDSNEQFF
TRBJ1-1,.,TRBV7-9,.,TGTGCCAGCAGCTCCCTGCTAGGGGGGGGCTTGAACACTGAAGCTTTCTTT,CASSSLLGGGLNTEAFF
TRBJ1-5,.,TRBV25-1,.,TGTGCCAGCAGTGGAGGGCTAGGTCAGCCCCAGCATTTT,CASSGGLGQPQHF
TRBJ1-1,.,TRBV6-5,.,TGTGCCAGCACTACGACGGGGGGGTTGTGGACTGAAGCTTTCTTT,CASTTTGGLWTEAFF
TRBJ2-7,.,TRBV6-6,TRBD1,TGTGCCAGCAGTTACCCGGGACAGGGGCCATACGAGCAGTACTTC,CASSYPGQGPYEQYF
TRBJ2-4,.,TRBV13,TRBD2,TGTGCCAGCAGCTTAGGTAGGGACTACCCCAAAAACATTCAGTACTTC,CASSLGRDYPKNIQYF
TRBJ2-7,.,TRBV21-1,.,TGTGCCAGCAGCGCCAGACCGGGACAGGGGTTCACCTACGAGCAGTACTTC,CASSARPGQGFTYEQYF
TRBJ2-1,.,TRBV18,TRBD2,TGTGCCAGCTCACCAACTAGCGGGGGAACCTACAATGAGCAGTTCTTC,CASSPTSGGTYNEQFF
TRBJ1-2,.,TRBV28,.,TGTGCCAGCACCCGGTCGCGAGGGGGCTACACCTTC,CASTRSRGGYTF
TRBJ1-3,large,TRBV7-9,.,TGTGCCAGCAGCCCCGGGGTGAGCTCTGGAAACACCATATATTTT,CASSPGVSSGNTIYF
TRBJ1-5,.,TRBV2,.,TGTGCCAGCAGTGGACAAGGCAATCAGCCCCAGCATTTT,CASSGQGNQPQHF